The entry below gives a single TCR beta chain sequence along with its context. The sample belongs to a study of blood T cell repertoires in COVID-19. Study-wide context: The United States, Italy and Spain supplied acute and convalescent COVID-19 samples. Nucleic acid was either cDNA or gDNA, and it came from T cells, B-cell-depleted T cells, or PBMCs.

Original handling: Amplifying reference gene primers gave estimates of nucleated cell counts. Profiled with immunoSEQ multiplex PCR; TCRdb holds only in-frame clones, not every one. The D gene and trimming were derived from the DNA, and the V and J assignments and clone size from that table. The sample holds around 150,000 clones, approximately 86% seen once. The clonotype was recovered from an older woman who had recovered from COVID-19. The sample was peripheral blood.

CDR3 sequence reads: CASESGQGPTNYGYTF. CDR3 DNA sequence: TGTGCCAGTGAATCGGGACAGGGCCCTACTAACTATGGCTACACCTTC. J is TRBJ1-2 and V is TRBV19; TRBD1 matches 9 bases. Per germline, CDR1 LNHDA and CDR2 SQIVND (reference sequence). The CDR3 runs 16 residues. Trimming at V came to 8 bases and at J to 0 bases, leaving 10 bases not matched to a gene. The full variable domain, in which reference TRBV19 and TRBJ1-2 provide the parts outside the CDR3, is DGGITQSPKYLFRKEGQNVTLSCEQNLNHDAMYWYRQDPGQGLRLIYYSQIVNDFQKGDIAEGYSVSREKKESFPLTVTSAQKNPTAFYLCASESGQGPTNYGYTFGSGTRLTVV.